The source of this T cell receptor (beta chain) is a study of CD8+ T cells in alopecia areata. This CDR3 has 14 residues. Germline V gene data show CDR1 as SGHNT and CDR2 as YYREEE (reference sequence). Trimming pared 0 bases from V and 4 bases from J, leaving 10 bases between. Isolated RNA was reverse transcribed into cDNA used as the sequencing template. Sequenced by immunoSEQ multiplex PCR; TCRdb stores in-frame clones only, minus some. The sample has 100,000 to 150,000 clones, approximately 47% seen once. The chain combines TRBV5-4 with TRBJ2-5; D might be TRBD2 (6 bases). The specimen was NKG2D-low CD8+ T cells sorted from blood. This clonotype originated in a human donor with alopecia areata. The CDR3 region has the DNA TGTGCCAGCAGCTTGGTCGGGGGACTAGAGACCCAGTACTTC. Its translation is CASSLVGGLETQYF. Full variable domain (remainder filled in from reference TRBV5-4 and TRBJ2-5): ETGVTQSPTHLIKTRGQQVTLRCSSQSGHNTVSWYQQALGQGPQFIFQYYREEENGRGNFPPRFSGLQFPNYSSELNVNALELDDSALYLCASSLVGGLETQYFGPGTRLLVL.